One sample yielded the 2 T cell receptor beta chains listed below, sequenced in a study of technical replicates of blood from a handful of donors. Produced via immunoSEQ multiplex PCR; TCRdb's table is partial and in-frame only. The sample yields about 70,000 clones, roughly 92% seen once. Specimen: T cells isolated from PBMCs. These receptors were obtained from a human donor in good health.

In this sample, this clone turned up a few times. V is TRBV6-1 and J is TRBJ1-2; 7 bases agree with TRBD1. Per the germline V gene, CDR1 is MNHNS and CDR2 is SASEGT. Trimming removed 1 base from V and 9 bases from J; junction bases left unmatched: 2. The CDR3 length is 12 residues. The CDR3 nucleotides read TGTGCCAGCAGTGAAGGACAGGGACGCTACACCTTC. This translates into CASSEGQGRYTF.

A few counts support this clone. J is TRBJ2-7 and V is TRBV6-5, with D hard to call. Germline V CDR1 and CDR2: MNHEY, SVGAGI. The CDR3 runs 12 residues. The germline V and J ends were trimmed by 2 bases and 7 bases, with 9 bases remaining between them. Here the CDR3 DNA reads TGTGCCAGCAGTTACGACTTAACTGAGCAGTACTTC. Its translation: CASSYDLTEQYF.